Shown below are 8 T cell receptor beta chains from a single sample sequenced in a study of control samples from healthy donors and cancer patients. Clones were sequenced by immunoSEQ multiplex PCR, and TCRdb holds only the in-frame ones, with some missing. The sample records approximately 130,000 clones, 80% to 90% being singletons. The sequencing sample was made of blood. The receptors stem from a man aged 30 to 45 in good health.

This clone was observed a few times. The rearrangement links TRBV5-4 to TRBJ2-7; 10 nucleotides align to TRBD1. Germline lookup yields CDR1 SGHNT and CDR2 YYREEE (reference sequence). The CDR3 is made up of 15 amino acids. The CDR3 loop is CASSLDGTGVLWTLV. CDR3 sequence (DNA): TGTGCCAGCAGCTTGGATGGGACAGGGGTCCTTTGGACCCTCGTC.

The chain employs TRBV3-1 (or the pseudogene TRBV3-2) and TRBJ2-2, with D tentatively TRBD2 (7 bases). Per germline, CDR1 LGHDT and CDR2 YNNKEL (reference sequence). The CDR3 consists of 16 residues. V was cut by 0 bases and J by 5 bases, with 13 bases left in between. CDR3: CASSQDRGGRTGELFF. The CDR3 DNA reads as TGTGCCAGCAGCCAAGATAGGGGGGGCAGGACCGGGGAGCTGTTTTTT.

The chain has TRBV6-6 and TRBJ1-4; maybe TRBD1 (6 bases). CDR1 and CDR2 from the germline V gene are MNHNY and SVGAGI (reference sequence). The CDR3 length is 14 residues. V gave up 2 bases and J gave up 4 bases, with 8 bases separating them. This CDR3 reads CASSYGQSNEKLFF. CDR3 nucleotides: TGTGCCAGCAGTTACGGACAGAGTAATGAAAAACTGTTTTTT.

V and J are TRBV12-3 or TRBV12-4 and TRBJ2-3, with D possibly TRBD1 on 5 matching bases. V was shortened by 6 bases and J by 11 bases, with 12 bases between the two germline ends. The CDR3 runs 11 residues. CDR3 region: CASSLTGQQYF. DNA for the CDR3: TGTGCCAGCAGCCTCACAGGACAGCAGTATTTT.

The CDR3 loop reads CASSPRGQKTNTGELFF. DNA for the CDR3: TGTGCCAGCAGCCCTCGGGGGCAGAAAACTAACACCGGGGAGCTGTTTTTT. The rearrangement joins TRBV4-2 to TRBJ2-2, with D tentatively TRBD1 or TRBD2 (6 bases each). Germline V lookup: CDR1 LGHNA, CDR2 YNFKEQ. Trimming pared 4 bases from V and 2 bases from J, leaving 17 bases between. The length of the CDR3 is 17 residues.

This clone was counted a single time. The rearrangement joins TRBV19 to TRBJ1-1; D gene unclear. The CDR3 has 11 residues. Trimming removed 11 bases from V and 4 bases from J, with 11 bases in between. Germline V CDR1 and CDR2: LNHDA, SQIVND (reference sequence). The CDR3 DNA reads as TGTGCCTCGCTGGCGAGCACTGAAGCTTTCTTT. Translated, it gives CASLASTEAFF.

The CDR3 loop is CASSFGDTDTQYF. For the CDR3, the DNA is TGTGCCAGCAGCTTTGGGGACACAGATACGCAGTATTTT. The V and J genes are TRBV13 and TRBJ2-3; D is unclear. The CDR3 loop spans 13 amino acids. V was shortened by 3 bases and J by 2 bases, with 6 bases between the two germline ends. Germline CDR1 and CDR2: PRHDT and FYEKMQ (reference sequence).

The chain is built from TRBV5-6 and TRBJ2-7, with 7 bases identical to TRBD1. Trimming removed 4 bases from V and 4 bases from J; junction bases left unmatched: 8. This CDR3 has 14 residues. Per the germline V gene, CDR1 is SGHDT and CDR2 is YYEEEE. The CDR3 reads CASSGTAERYEQYF. The CDR3 DNA reads TGTGCCAGCAGCGGGACAGCGGAACGATACGAGCAGTACTTC. The variable domain in full, completed from reference TRBV5-6 and TRBJ2-7, reads DAGVTQSPTHLIKTRGQQVTLRCSPKSGHDTVSWYQQALGQGPQFIFQYYEEEERQRGNFPDRFSGHQFPNYSSELNVNALLLGDSALYLCASSGTAERYEQYFGPGTRLTVT.